The rows below give T cell receptor beta chains drawn from one sample of a study of blood T cell repertoires in COVID-19. Profiling relied on immunoSEQ multiplex PCR, and the TCRdb table lists in-frame clones only, not all of them. The sample includes about 62,000 clones, roughly two thirds of them seen just once. Specimen: PBMCs or T cells enriched from blood (not recorded which). The source is a woman in her sixties who had been exposed to COVID-19. CDR3s include the opening cysteine and the closing phenylalanine or tryptophan. Fields, in order: V gene, J gene, clone size, D gene, CDR3 protein, CDR3 DNA. A D gene is named only where the DNA matches it firmly. Size is stated for part of the rows, as once, few or many counts, or as a class when the clone is expanded.

TRBV9	TRBJ1-2	NA	NA	CASSPEGRDGYTF	TGTGCCAGCAGCCCCGAGGGGAGGGATGGCTACACCTTC
TRBV7-9	TRBJ1-1	NA	NA	CASSAGRGNTEAFF	TGTGCCAGCAGCGCTGGACGGGGGAACACTGAAGCTTTCTTT
TRBV6-5	TRBJ2-5	NA	NA	CASSRETQYF	TGTGCCAGCAGTCGAGAGACCCAGTACTTC
TRBV24-1	TRBJ1-3	NA	NA	CATSDSFPRWTDGYGNTIYF	TGTGCCACCAGTGATTCATTCCCCCGCTGGACAGACGGGTATGGAAACACCATATATTTT
TRBV6-5	TRBJ1-5	NA	NA	CASSKGVGNQPQHF	TGTGCCAGCAGTAAGGGGGTTGGCAATCAGCCCCAGCATTTT
TRBV5-1	TRBJ2-7	few	TRBD2	CASSFTPGTSGRAMRQYF	TGCGCCAGCAGCTTCACCCCTGGGACTAGCGGGAGGGCCATGAGGCAGTACTTC
TRBV19	TRBJ1-2	few	NA	CASSTRGGPAGRYGYTF	TGTGCCAGTAGTACCCGCGGAGGACCTGCGGGTAGGTATGGCTACACCTTC
TRBV19	TRBJ2-3	NA	TRBD2	CASTGLADTDTQYF	TGTGCCAGTACGGGACTAGCGGACACAGATACGCAGTATTTT
TRBV5-1	TRBJ2-7	NA	TRBD1	CASSLGQGRTYEQYF	TGCGCCAGCAGCTTAGGACAGGGAAGGACCTACGAGCAGTACTTC
TRBV9	TRBJ1-6	NA	NA	CASSVDKNSPLHF	TGTGCCAGCAGCGTAGACAAGAATTCACCCCTCCACTTT
TRBV4-1	TRBJ1-5	few	NA	CASSPSQPQHF	TGCGCCAGCAGTCCCTCCCAGCCCCAGCATTTT
TRBV4-3	TRBJ1-2	NA	NA	CASSQDRGYGYTF	TGCGCCAGCAGCCAAGATAGGGGTTATGGCTACACCTTC
TRBV18	TRBJ1-4	NA	TRBD1	CASSPPGQRLNEKLFF	TGTGCCAGCTCACCACCGGGACAGAGACTTAATGAAAAACTGTTTTTT
TRBV30	TRBJ1-6	NA	NA	CAWGSGRGVKSPLHF	TGTGCCTGGGGGTCCGGCAGGGGCGTAAAATCACCCCTCCACTTT
TRBV11-3	TRBJ2-1	many	NA	CASSLGAGGRDEQFF	TGTGCCAGCAGCTTAGGAGCCGGAGGTAGGGATGAGCAGTTCTTC
TRBV4-3	TRBJ1-6	NA	NA	CASSQEVSEDSRNSPLHF	TGCGCCAGCAGCCAAGAAGTTTCTGAGGACTCAAGAAATTCACCCCTCCACTTT
TRBV6-5	TRBJ1-3	NA	NA	CASTQGEAGNTIYF	TGTGCCAGCACTCAGGGTGAAGCTGGAAACACCATATATTTT
TRBV25-1	TRBJ1-4	NA	NA	CASISGVNEKLFF	TGTGCCAGCATTTCAGGGGTTAATGAGAAACTGTTTTTT
TRBV10-1	TRBJ2-5	NA	TRBD2	CASTLPGASGRRQETQYF	TGCGCCAGCACCTTACCCGGGGCTAGCGGGAGGCGTCAAGAGACCCAGTACTTC
TRBV2	TRBJ1-2	NA	NA	CASSEFRANYGYTF	TGTGCCAGCAGTGAATTCAGGGCTAACTATGGCTACACCTTC
TRBV30	TRBJ2-3	few	TRBD2	CAWLDWGGSTDTQYF	TGTGCCTGGCTGGACTGGGGGGGGAGCACAGATACGCAGTATTTT
TRBV19	TRBJ1-1	NA	TRBD1	CASRRAGGYTEAFF	TGTGCCAGTAGGCGGGCAGGGGGTTACACTGAAGCTTTCTTT
TRBV28	TRBJ2-7	NA	NA	CASSLWGGTGYEQYF	TGTGCCAGCAGTTTATGGGGGGGTACTGGTTACGAGCAGTACTTC
TRBV5-1	TRBJ2-1	few	TRBD2	CASSLGKGAGAIHYNEQFF	TGCGCCAGCAGCTTGGGAAAAGGCGCGGGAGCTATCCATTACAATGAGCAGTTCTTC
TRBV5-1	TRBJ2-7	few	NA	CASSLARAYEQYF	TGCGCCAGCAGCTTGGCCAGGGCTTACGAGCAGTACTTC
TRBV24-1	TRBJ2-7	few	TRBD2	CATSDYGGTEQYF	TGTGCCACCAGTGATTACGGGGGGACCGAGCAGTACTTC
TRBV27	TRBJ2-7	NA	TRBD1	CASSLDRGRGYEQYF	TGTGCCAGCAGTTTGGACAGGGGAAGGGGCTACGAGCAGTACTTC
TRBV7-8	TRBJ1-2	NA	NA	CASSLSGSGGYTF	TGTGCCAGCAGCTTATCGGGGAGCGGCGGCTACACCTTC
TRBV28	TRBJ1-6	NA	NA	CASSDFSSYNSPLHF	TGTGCCAGCAGTGATTTCAGCTCCTATAATTCACCCCTCCACTTT
TRBV6-5	TRBJ1-1	once	TRBD1	CASRNDRGNTEAFF	TGTGCCAGCAGGAACGACAGGGGGAACACTGAAGCTTTCTTT
TRBV6-5	TRBJ1-2	NA	NA	CASSPAAIGGYTF	TGTGCCAGCAGCCCCGCAGCTATCGGGGGCTACACCTTC
TRBV7-2	TRBJ2-3	NA	NA	CASSGGARADTQYF	TGTGCCAGCAGCGGCGGAGCTCGCGCAGATACGCAGTATTTT
TRBV5-1	TRBJ2-3	NA	TRBD2	CASSPYPRGAGTDTQYF	TGCGCCAGCAGCCCTTACCCGCGGGGGGCTGGCACAGATACGCAGTATTTT
TRBV7-2	TRBJ2-7	NA	NA	CASSLVGQPSYEQYF	TGTGCCAGCAGCTTAGTTGGGCAGCCCTCCTACGAGCAGTACTTC
TRBV4-3	TRBJ2-7	few	NA	CASSHTQGREQYF	TGCGCCAGCAGCCACACCCAGGGGCGCGAGCAGTACTTC
TRBV12-5	TRBJ1-1	few	NA	CASGLGHGEAFF	TGTGCTAGTGGTTTGGGTCACGGTGAAGCTTTCTTT
TRBV2	TRBJ2-2	NA	NA	CASSVYGASTGELFF	TGTGCCAGCAGTGTCTATGGGGCTAGCACCGGGGAGCTGTTTTTT
TRBV30	TRBJ1-2	few	NA	CAWTRGARRGYTF	TGTGCCTGGACCCGGGGAGCAAGACGTGGCTACACCTTC
TRBV7-9	TRBJ1-1	NA	NA	CASSYLTANTEAFF	TGTGCCAGCAGTTACCTAACAGCAAACACTGAAGCTTTCTTT
TRBV3-1/TRBV3-2	TRBJ1-6	many	NA	CASSQGIGSPLHF	TGTGCCAGCAGCCAAGGGATCGGGTCACCCCTCCACTTT
TRBV29-1	TRBJ2-1	NA	TRBD1	CSVGQGANEQFF	TGCAGCGTTGGACAGGGGGCCAATGAGCAGTTCTTC
TRBV29-1	TRBJ1-2	NA	TRBD1	CSGGQGGHNGYTF	TGCAGCGGTGGACAGGGTGGTCATAATGGCTACACCTTC
TRBV19	TRBJ2-7	NA	NA	CATSRTGGTYEQYF	TGTGCCACCAGCCGGACAGGCGGGACCTACGAGCAGTACTTC
TRBV7-8	TRBJ1-5	NA	NA	CASSLGQLDQPQHF	TGTGCCAGCAGCTTAGGACAGCTAGATCAGCCCCAGCATTTT
TRBV11-2	TRBJ1-1	NA	TRBD1	CASRPARQGSTEAFF	TGTGCCAGCAGACCGGCTCGACAGGGAAGCACTGAAGCTTTCTTT
TRBV19	TRBJ1-3	once	TRBD1	CASSSTGGRNTIYF	TGTGCCAGCTCCTCAACAGGGGGTAGAAACACCATATATTTT
TRBV25-1	TRBJ1-1	NA	NA	CASSDPRGGGSEAFF	TGTGCCAGCAGTGACCCCCGGGGGGGCGGCTCTGAAGCTTTCTTT
TRBV6-5	TRBJ1-2	NA	NA	CASTERVDYTF	TGTGCCAGCACGGAGAGGGTAGACTACACCTTC
TRBV5-6	TRBJ1-6	NA	NA	CASSLGTDNSPLHF	TGTGCCAGCAGCTTGGGGACAGATAATTCACCCCTCCACTTT
TRBV7-8	TRBJ1-6	NA	TRBD1	CASSLARVGGKSPLHF	TGTGCCAGCAGCTTAGCCCGGGTAGGGGGCAAGTCACCCCTCCACTTT
TRBV6-6	TRBJ2-7	NA	NA	CASSLPPGDIQGYEQYF	TGTGCCAGCAGTCTCCCCCCAGGGGACATCCAGGGCTACGAGCAGTACTTC
TRBV7-2	TRBJ2-1	NA	NA	CASSPGGHGEQFF	TGTGCCAGCAGCCCGGGGGGCCACGGGGAGCAGTTCTTC
TRBV11-2	TRBJ1-4	NA	TRBD1	CASSFRTGESEKLFF	TGTGCCAGCAGCTTTAGGACAGGGGAAAGTGAAAAACTGTTTTTT
TRBV28	TRBJ1-2	NA	TRBD1	CASSLTGGDGYTF	TGTGCCAGCAGTCTCACAGGGGGCGATGGCTACACCTTC
TRBV7-9	TRBJ1-1	NA	NA	CASSLPVGGTEAFF	TGTGCCAGCAGCCTCCCGGTTGGAGGGACTGAAGCTTTCTTT
TRBV24-1	TRBJ1-5	NA	NA	CATSETGGVGQPQHF	TGTGCCACCAGTGAGACCGGAGGGGTGGGTCAGCCCCAGCATTTT